This T cell receptor (beta chain) was sequenced for a study of PD-1 blockade in classical Hodgkin lymphoma. General observations from the study: Lower baseline TCR diversity marked trial partial responders and progressors.

Relapses following autologous stem cell transplantation were seen in all patients, with brentuximab vedotin exposure varying. Germline CDR1 reads MDHEN; CDR2 reads SYDVKM. V was clipped by 8 bases and J by 1 base; unmatched bases: 10. The CDR3 sequence is 15 residues long. Comment on this clone: The antigen remains undetermined.

Using immunoSEQ multiplex PCR, the repertoire was profiled, and TCRdb retains in-frame clones only, with some absent. The data hold fewer than 90,000 clones, with roughly 91% observed a single time. The TCR sequence derives from a human donor with classical Hodgkin lymphoma. This chain connects TRBV28 to TRBJ2-5; 7 nucleotides match TRBD2. Sequenced here: peripheral blood mononuclear cells (PBMCs), sampled at baseline. CDR3 nucleotide sequence: TGTGCCAGCGATTCATTGACTAGCTCCCAAGAGACCCAGTACTTC. Translating gives CASDSLTSSQETQYF.